A selection of T cell receptor beta chains follows, all from one sample in a study of vaccination and CD4 T cells after COVID-19. What these receptors recognize is not known. Each CDR3 protein gets one entry after TCRdb re-called the PCR reads with MiXCR. The sample consists of approximately 16,000 distinct CDR3 sequences, approximately 72% of them appearing once. The sequences come from CD4+ T cells from blood, cultured in vitro, collected after SARS-CoV-2 vaccination. These receptors came from a human donor who received a COVID-19 vaccine. CDR3s include the opening cysteine and the closing phenylalanine or tryptophan.

v_gene,CDR3aa
TRBV24-1,CATSDSGTEYYGYTF
TRBV7-2,CASSLGAWGSGYTF
TRBV7-3,CASSPIGGATDTQYF
TRBV7-6,CASSLDSSSSYNEQFF
TRBV5-4,CASSIVAGGGTDTQYF
TRBV19,CASSGERSNQPQHF
TRBV12-3/TRBV12-4,CASRGQNSNQPQHF
TRBV24-1,CATSRAGGLSSTDTQYF
TRBV19,CASRPGLASTDTQYF
TRBV5-1,CASSWGAQNTGELFF
TRBV6-2/TRBV6-3,CASSYFGRVDQPQHF
TRBV7-2,CASSTRPGLAGGTQETQYF
TRBV24-1,CATSDPQGQGVETQYF
TRBV15,CATGRDRSTVGGTQYF
TRBV6-1,CASRRTVLPTYEQYF
TRBV29-1,CSVGDRAETQYF
TRBV7-3,CASSLGMGAGLEKTQYF
TRBV7-2,CASSLGGPGEQYF
TRBV11-1,CASSLEQNQDTQYF
TRBV24-1,CATSDHTTGGNEQFF
TRBV20-1,CSASYGGLSYEQYF
TRBV7-9,CASSMNVQGAPLHF
TRBV24-1,CATSDGGGSSYNSPLHF
TRBV19,CASTIGSSYNSPLHF
TRBV25-1,CASSLGTGGNEQYF
TRBV19,CASSSTGTGGDYGYTF
TRBV30,CAWGLGGNQPQHF
TRBV20-1,CSARVRGVNYEQYF
TRBV20-1,CSARPYRGLAGLADTQYF
TRBV2,CASSEVRGTDTQYF
TRBV6-1,CASSEELSGGAQETQYF
TRBV27,CASRPGQGGGYTF
TRBV7-8,CASSLVTGKSTDTQYF
TRBV5-1,CASSLASQGARGYTF
TRBV10-1,CASSGLNTEAFF
TRBV7-2,CASSLASMRGGPTKNIQYF
TRBV19,CASSLVAESTDTQYF
TRBV20-1,CSAPSQGTNQPQHF
TRBV6-5,CASSFIGENTEAFF
TRBV30,CASGGDANYGYTF
TRBV5-6,CASSFNYGYTF
TRBV20-1,CSAHGRSSYNEQFF
TRBV2,CASSRDSRTDTQYF
TRBV2,CASSEEGGIRTEQYF
TRBV20-1,CSASNRAGYGYTF
TRBV6-1,CAGSRGQRETQYF
TRBV2,CASSQQGVHGYTF
TRBV6-5,CASSYSRDDTNYGYTF
TRBV2,CASSENRGNVLTF
TRBV15,CATSRDPGGASSYEQYF
TRBV19,CASSIGSQANQPQHF
TRBV18,CASSPPGTGHGYTF
TRBV20-1,CSAEATGQGVEQYF
TRBV5-4,CASSLRQNYNEQFF
TRBV2,CASSSRQGARTEAFF